Reported below is one TCR beta chain. This clone's antigen is unknown. Per-nucleotide qualities are absent, and no much larger clonotype sits a single base away. TCRbeta CDR3 regions were sequenced with the immunoSEQ Assay. After extraction, genomic DNA underwent amplification by bias-controlled multiplex PCR, followed by high-throughput sequencing. Regarding the original processing steps: To quantify the absolute abundance of each unique TCRbeta CDR3 region, sequences were collapsed and filtered. T cell fraction was estimated by normalization of TCRbeta template counts to usable DNA, with usable DNA being measured through amplification of reference genes present in all nucleated cells. Repertoire TCRs were annotated as SARS-CoV-2-specific when V gene, CDR3 amino acid sequence and J gene were exactly matched to a known reactive TCR set. The reference SARS-CoV-2 TCR set was derived from MIRA and filtered for enrichment in COVID-19-positive ImmuneCODE repertoires, a step that removed public or cross-reactive TCRs. Using the MIRA antigens, annotated TCRs were further analysed by specific ORF or by position within an ORF. Breadth was defined as annotated unique rearrangements over total unique productive rearrangements; depth was the summed frequency of those rearrangements. TCR breadth was compared between groups using two-sided Wilcoxon rank-sum tests. Sourced from immuneACCESS, this table was stored by TCRdb with only in-frame sequences that have V and J called. A share of the clones is absent; for the studies checked, an unresolved V gene accounts for under half, and the remainder has no known explanation. V and J calls and clone size follow that table, whereas D and trimming were derived from the DNA. The sample table holds roughly 270,000 clones, of which about 90% were seen once. The ten largest clones take up 3% to 4% of the sample.

The data were obtained in a study of Ad26.COV2.S vaccination and SARS-CoV-2 variants (dated by TCRdb to the early 2020s). Regarding the research as a whole: Donors in the vaccine arm were drawn from COV1001, a phase I-IIa trial of Ad26.COV2.S in healthy adults that was multicentre, randomized, double-blind and placebo-controlled. A total of roughly 30 samples were included in the TCR-sequenced set, comprising roughly 20 Ad26.COV2.S vaccine recipients, 5 placebo recipients and 8 SARS-CoV-2 convalescent individuals. Trial participants were randomized into five groups of five, in which low-dose or high-dose Ad26.COV2.S was given once or twice, or placebo was given on both occasions. Ad26.COV2.S was administered intramuscularly at 5 x 10^10 or 1 x 10^11 viral particles, either as a single shot or as two shots given 56 days apart. TCRbeta repertoire sequencing was used to assess the specificity and breadth of SARS-CoV-2-reactive T cell receptors after Ad26.COV2.S vaccination. Blinding of investigators to trial group allocation was maintained during experiments and outcome assessment.

What the work shows at the level of the full study, not this receptor alone: The authors noted that total T cell responses may have been underestimated by the TCR breadth and depth analyses. Comparing responses between vaccine doses or regimens was not something the study was powered to do. Substantial breadth of spike-specific CD8+ and CD4+ T cell responses was reported after vaccination. Vaccine and placebo recipients had comparable non-spike TCR breadth, which fits with the vaccine containing only spike. Spike-specific TCR breadth was higher in Ad26.COV2.S recipients than in placebo recipients (P = 0.0014).

V and J are trimmed by 5 bases and 0 bases, and the gene matches miss 6 bases of the junction. The germline V gene (reference sequence) supplies CDR1 MNHEY and CDR2 SMNVEV. The CDR3 sequence holds 16 residues, the cysteine and phenylalanine included. Only the CDR3 DNA stays, 48 bases, in frame from base 1. Interpreted using the paper, the treatment or condition label stands for: 15 to 20 received Ad26.COV2.S at low or high dose, single or two shots; roughly five received placebo; per-sample allocation not given. For vaccine and placebo recipients, repertoires were sequenced using samples collected on day 63 after the first injection. Between 29 July and 7 August 2020, Cohort 1b enrolled 25 adults aged 18-55 years at one site in Boston, USA. Ad26.COV2.S consisted of a replication-incompetent adenovirus type 26 vector by which a prefusion-stabilized SARS-CoV-2 spike protein from the original Wuhan strain was expressed.

This sequence was found in a person aged 18-60 years who received the Ad26.COV2.S COVID-19 vaccine or a placebo. In this chain, TRBV27 is recombined with TRBJ1-2, with TRBD1 identical over 10 junction bases. This material consisted of peripheral blood, taken in a trial of Ad26.COV2.S vaccine versus placebo. At the DNA level, the sequence is TGTGCCAGCAGTCGGACAGGGGGGGTAGCTAACTATGGCTACACCTTC. It codes for CASSRTGGVANYGYTF.